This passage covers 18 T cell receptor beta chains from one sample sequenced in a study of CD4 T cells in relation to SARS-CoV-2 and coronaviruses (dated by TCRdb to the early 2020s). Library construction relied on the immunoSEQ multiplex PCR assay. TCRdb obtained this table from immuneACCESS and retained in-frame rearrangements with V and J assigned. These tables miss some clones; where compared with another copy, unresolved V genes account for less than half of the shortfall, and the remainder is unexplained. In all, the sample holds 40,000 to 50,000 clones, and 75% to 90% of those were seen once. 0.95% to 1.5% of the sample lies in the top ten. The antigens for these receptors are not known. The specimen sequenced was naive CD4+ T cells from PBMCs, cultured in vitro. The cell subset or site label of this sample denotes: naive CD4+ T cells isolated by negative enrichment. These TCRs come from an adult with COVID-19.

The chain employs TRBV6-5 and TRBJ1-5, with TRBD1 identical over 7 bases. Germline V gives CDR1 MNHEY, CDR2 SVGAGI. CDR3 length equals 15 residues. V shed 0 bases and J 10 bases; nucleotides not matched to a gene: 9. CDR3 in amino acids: CASSYSMLGGFPQHF. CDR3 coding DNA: TGTGCCAGCAGTTACTCGATGCTAGGGGGCTTCCCCCAGCATTTT.

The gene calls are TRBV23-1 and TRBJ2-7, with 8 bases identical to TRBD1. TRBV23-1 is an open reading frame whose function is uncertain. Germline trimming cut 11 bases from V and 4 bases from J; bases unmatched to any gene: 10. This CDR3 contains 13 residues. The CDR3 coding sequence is TGCGCCGGCCTGGGGACAGGACCTTACGAGCAGTACTTC. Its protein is CAGLGTGPYEQYF.

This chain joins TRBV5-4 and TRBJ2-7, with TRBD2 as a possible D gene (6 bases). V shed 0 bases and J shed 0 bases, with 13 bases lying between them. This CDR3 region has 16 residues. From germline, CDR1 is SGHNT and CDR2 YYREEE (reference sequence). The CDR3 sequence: CASSLGGLGSSYEQYF. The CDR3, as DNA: TGTGCCAGCAGCTTGGGGGGACTTGGCAGCTCCTACGAGCAGTACTTC.

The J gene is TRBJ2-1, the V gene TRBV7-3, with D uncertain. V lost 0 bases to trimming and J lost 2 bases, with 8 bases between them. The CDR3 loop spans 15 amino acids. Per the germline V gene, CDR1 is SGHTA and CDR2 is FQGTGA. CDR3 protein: CASSLTIDAYNEQFF. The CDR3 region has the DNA TGTGCCAGCAGCTTAACAATAGACGCCTACAATGAGCAGTTCTTC.

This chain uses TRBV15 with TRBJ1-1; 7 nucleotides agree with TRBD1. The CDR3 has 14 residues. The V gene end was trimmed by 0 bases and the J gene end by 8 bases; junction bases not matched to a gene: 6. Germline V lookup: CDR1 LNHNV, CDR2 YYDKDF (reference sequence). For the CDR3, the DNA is TGTGCCACCAGCAGAGATAAGAAACAGGGGGAAGCTTTCTTT. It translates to CATSRDKKQGEAFF.

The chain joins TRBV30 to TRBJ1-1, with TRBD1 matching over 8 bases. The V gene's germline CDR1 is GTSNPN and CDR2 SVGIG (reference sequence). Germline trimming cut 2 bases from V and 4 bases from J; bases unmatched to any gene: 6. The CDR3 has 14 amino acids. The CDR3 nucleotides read TGTGCCTGGAGTATAAGACAGGGGCCCACTGAAGCTTTCTTT. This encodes CAWSIRQGPTEAFF.

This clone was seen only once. The CDR3 protein is CASSQQGAGGYTF. As DNA, the CDR3 is TGTGCCAGCAGCCAACAGGGGGCGGGTGGCTACACCTTC. This chain joins TRBV3-1 (or the pseudogene TRBV3-2) and TRBJ1-2; 8 nucleotides agree with TRBD1. Germline V CDR1 and CDR2: LGHDT, YNNKEL (reference sequence). V dropped 2 bases and J dropped 7; count of bases not matched to a gene: 3. This CDR3 has 13 amino acids.

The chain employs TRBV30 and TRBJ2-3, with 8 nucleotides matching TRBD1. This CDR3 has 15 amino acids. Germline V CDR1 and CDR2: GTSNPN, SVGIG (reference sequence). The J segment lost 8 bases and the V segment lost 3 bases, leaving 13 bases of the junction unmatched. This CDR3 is CAWRGRDRKQGTQYF. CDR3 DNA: TGTGCCTGGAGAGGGCGGGACAGGAAGCAGGGTACGCAGTATTTT. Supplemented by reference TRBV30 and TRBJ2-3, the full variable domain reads SQTIHQWPATLVQPVGSPLSLECTVEGTSNPNLYWYRQAAGRGLQLLFYSVGIGQISSEVPQNLSASRPQDRQFILSSKKLLLSDSGFYLCAWRGRDRKQGTQYFGPGTRLTVL.

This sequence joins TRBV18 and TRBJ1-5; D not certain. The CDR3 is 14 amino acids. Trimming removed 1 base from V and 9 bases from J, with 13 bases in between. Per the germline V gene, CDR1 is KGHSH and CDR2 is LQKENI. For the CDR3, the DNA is TGTGCCAGCTCACCACAGGGCCCCCAATCGCCCCAGCATTTT. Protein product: CASSPQGPQSPQHF.

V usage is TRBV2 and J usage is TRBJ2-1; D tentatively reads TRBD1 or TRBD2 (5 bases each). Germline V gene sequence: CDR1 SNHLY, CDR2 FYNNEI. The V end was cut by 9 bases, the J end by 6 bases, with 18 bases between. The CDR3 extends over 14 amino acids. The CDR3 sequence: CARSGTTRGNEQFF. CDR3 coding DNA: TGTGCCAGATCCGGGACCACACGGGGCAATGAGCAGTTCTTC.

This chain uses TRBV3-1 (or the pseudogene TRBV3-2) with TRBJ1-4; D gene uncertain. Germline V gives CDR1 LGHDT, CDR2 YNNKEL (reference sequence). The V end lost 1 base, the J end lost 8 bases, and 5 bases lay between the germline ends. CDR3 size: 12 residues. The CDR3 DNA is TGTGCCAGCAGCCAAGGGGTGGAAAAACTGTTTTTT. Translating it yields CASSQGVEKLFF.

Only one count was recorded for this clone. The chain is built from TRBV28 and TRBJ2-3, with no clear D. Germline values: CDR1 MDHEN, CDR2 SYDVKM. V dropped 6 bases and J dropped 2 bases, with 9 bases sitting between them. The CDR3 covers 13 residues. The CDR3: CASRITFTDTQYF. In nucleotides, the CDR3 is TGTGCCAGCAGGATAACATTCACAGATACGCAGTATTTT.

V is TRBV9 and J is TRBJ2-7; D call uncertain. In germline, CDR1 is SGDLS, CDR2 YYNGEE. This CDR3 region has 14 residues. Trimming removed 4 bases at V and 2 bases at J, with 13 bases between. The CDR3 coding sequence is TGTGCCAGCAGCTCCTCTCTAACAACCTACGAGCAGTACTTC. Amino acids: CASSSSLTTYEQYF.

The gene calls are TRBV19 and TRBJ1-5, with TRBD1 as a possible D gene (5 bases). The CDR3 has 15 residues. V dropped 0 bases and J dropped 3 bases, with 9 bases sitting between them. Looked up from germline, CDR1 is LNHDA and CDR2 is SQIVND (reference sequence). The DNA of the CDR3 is TGTGCCAGTAGTATAGATGGGGGGTACAATCAGCCCCAGCATTTT. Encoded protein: CASSIDGGYNQPQHF.

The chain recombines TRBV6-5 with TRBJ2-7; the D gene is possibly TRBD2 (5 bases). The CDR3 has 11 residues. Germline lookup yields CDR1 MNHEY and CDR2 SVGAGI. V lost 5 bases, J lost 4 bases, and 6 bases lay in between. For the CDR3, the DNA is TGTGCCAGCAGTCGGGGATACGAGCAGTACTTC. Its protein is CASSRGYEQYF.

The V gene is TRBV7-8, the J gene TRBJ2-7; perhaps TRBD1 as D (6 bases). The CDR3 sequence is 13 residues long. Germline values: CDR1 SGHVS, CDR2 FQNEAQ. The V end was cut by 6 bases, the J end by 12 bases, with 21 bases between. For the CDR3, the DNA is TGTGCCAGCAGTTCCGACGTACAGGGAATTAGGTACTTC. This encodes CASSSDVQGIRYF.

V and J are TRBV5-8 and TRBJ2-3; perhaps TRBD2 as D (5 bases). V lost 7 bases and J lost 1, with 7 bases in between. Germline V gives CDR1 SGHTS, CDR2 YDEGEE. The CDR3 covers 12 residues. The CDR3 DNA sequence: TGTGCCAGCGGGCGGGGCACAGATACGCAGTATTTT. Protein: CASGRGTDTQYF.

CDR3 DNA sequence: TGTGCCAGCAGCTCCAACAGCGGGAGGGGAGCTGAGCAGTTCTTC. Its translation: CASSSNSGRGAEQFF. The V call is TRBV7-3, the J call TRBJ2-1; 10 bases map to TRBD2. CDR1 is SGHTA, CDR2 FQGTGA, per germline. The trim removed 4 bases at V and 9 bases at J, leaving 9 bases unmatched. This CDR3 has 15 residues.